The 3 T cell receptor beta chains reported below all come from one sample, sequenced in a study of T cells in Graves' hyperthyroidism and ophthalmopathy (dated by TCRdb to between 2018 and 2021). Library creation used multiplex PCR. TCRdb shows the sequencer as Illumina HiSeq 2000. Amplification of TCR beta CDR3 regions was carried out from RNA transcripts. The first round of RT-PCR for the TCR CDR3 was performed with the HTBI primer set and the Qiagen OneStep RT-PCR kit. TCRdb trimmed public reads at Q25 via fastp, called clones via MiXCR and kept in-frame beta chains. Every distinct CDR3 protein forms one entry, paired with its most common genes and DNA. This sample has a few hundred thousand distinct CDR3 sequences in its table, and approximately 14% of those were observed once. The ten largest make up 13% to 15% of the sample. The sequenced sample was blood. The receptor source for this set is a woman under 30 with Graves' hyperthyroidism.

This clonotype was counted many times. The chain is built from TRBV2 and TRBJ2-4, with D unclear. The CDR3 loop spans 12 amino acids. Trimming removed 4 bases at V and 6 bases at J, with 7 bases between. The V gene's germline CDR1 is SNHLY and CDR2 FYNNEI. CDR3 nucleotides: TGTGCCAGCAGTGGGACCCCAAACATTCAGTACTTC. The encoded protein is CASSGTPNIQYF.

This clonotype was detected many times. The CDR3 DNA sequence: TGTGCCAGCAGTTTCGGCCAGGGATTGGGTCAGCCCCAGCATTTT. Its protein is CASSFGQGLGQPQHF. This chain joins TRBV12-3 or TRBV12-4 and TRBJ1-5; possibly TRBD1 for D (5 bases). The CDR3 runs 15 residues. V shed 3 bases and J shed 6 bases, with 15 bases lying between them.

This clonotype appeared many times. The V call is TRBV3-1, the J call TRBJ1-1; weak D call: TRBD1 (5 bases). From germline, CDR1 is LGHDT and CDR2 YNNKEL (reference sequence). Trimming shortened V by 5 bases and J by 1 base, and 11 bases separated the two germline ends. This CDR3 is 14 amino acids long. In DNA, the CDR3 is TGTGCCAGCAGCACTGCTGGACAGAACACTGAAGCTTTCTTT. Amino acid sequence: CASSTAGQNTEAFF.